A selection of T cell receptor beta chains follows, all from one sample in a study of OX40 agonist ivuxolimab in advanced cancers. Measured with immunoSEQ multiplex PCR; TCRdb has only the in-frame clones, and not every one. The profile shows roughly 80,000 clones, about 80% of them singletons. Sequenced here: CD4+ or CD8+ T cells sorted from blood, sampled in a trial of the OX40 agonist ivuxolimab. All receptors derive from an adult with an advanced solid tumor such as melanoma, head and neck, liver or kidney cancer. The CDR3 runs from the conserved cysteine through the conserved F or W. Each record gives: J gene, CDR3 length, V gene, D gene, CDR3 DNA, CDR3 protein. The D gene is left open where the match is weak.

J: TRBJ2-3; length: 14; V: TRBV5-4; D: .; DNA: TGTGCCAGCAGCTTGGTGCAGGGGACAGATACGCAGTATTTT; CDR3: CASSLVQGTDTQYF
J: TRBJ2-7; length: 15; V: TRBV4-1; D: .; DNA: TGCGCCAGCAGCCAAGTATCTAGCCTATCCTACGAGCAGTACTTC; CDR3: CASSQVSSLSYEQYF
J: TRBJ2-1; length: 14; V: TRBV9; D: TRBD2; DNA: TGTGCCAGCAGCGACTCCGGGACTAGCTATGAGCAGTTCTTC; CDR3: CASSDSGTSYEQFF
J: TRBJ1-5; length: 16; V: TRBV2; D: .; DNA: TGTGCCAGCAGCCCCTCAGGGTCCCGTAGCAATCAGCCCCAGCATTTT; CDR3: CASSPSGSRSNQPQHF
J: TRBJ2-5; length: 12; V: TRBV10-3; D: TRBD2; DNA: TGTGCCATCAGGACGGGGGGAGAGGCCCAGTACTTC; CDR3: CAIRTGGEAQYF
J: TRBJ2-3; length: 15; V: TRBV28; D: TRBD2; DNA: TGTGCCAGCAGCTACCTAGCGGGGGGGCGAGATACGCAGTATTTT; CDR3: CASSYLAGGRDTQYF
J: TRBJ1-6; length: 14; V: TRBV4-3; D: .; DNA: TGCGCCAGCAGCCCCCGGGACCCCGGATCACCCCTCCACTTT; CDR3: CASSPRDPGSPLHF
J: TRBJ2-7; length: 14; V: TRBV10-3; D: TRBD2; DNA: TGTGCCACCAAAGGACTAGCGGGAGTCTACGAGCAGTACTTC; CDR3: CATKGLAGVYEQYF
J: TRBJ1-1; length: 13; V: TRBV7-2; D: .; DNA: TGTGCCAGCAGCCCCATATCTACGACTGAAGCTTTCTTT; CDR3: CASSPISTTEAFF
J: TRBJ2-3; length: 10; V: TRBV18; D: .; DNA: TGTGCCAGCTCAGCAGATACGCAGTATTTT; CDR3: CASSADTQYF
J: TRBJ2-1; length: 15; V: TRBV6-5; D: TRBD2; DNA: TGTGCCAGCAGTTCCCCGGGGGAGGGTTTGGATGAGCAGTTCTTC; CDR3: CASSSPGEGLDEQFF